This T cell receptor (beta chain) originates from a study of blood T cell repertoires in COVID-19. On the study more broadly: Sites in the United States, Italy and Spain provided acute and convalescent COVID-19 samples. Sources were T cells, B-cell-depleted T cells, or PBMCs; the material itself was cDNA or gDNA.

Losses at the gene ends were 4 bases for V and 0 bases for J; bases not matched to a gene: 10. The CDR3 sequence is 17 residues long. From germline, CDR1 is SGHRS and CDR2 YFSETQ. The participants were between roughly 18 and 100 years old and came from 24 US areas. Cohort assignment relied on participant-reported clinical history. Measured with immunoSEQ multiplex PCR; TCRdb has only the in-frame clones, and not every one. Here the sample spans 150,000 to 200,000 clones, 75% to 90% being singletons. The sequenced sample consisted of PBMCs or T cells enriched from blood (not recorded which). V is TRBV5-1 and J is TRBJ1-2; 9 positions match TRBD1. This receptor was obtained from a woman between 25 and 40 years old who had recovered from COVID-19. This CDR3 reads CASSPLTGTGTNYGYTF. In nucleotides, the CDR3 is TGCGCCAGCAGCCCACTCACCGGGACAGGGACTAACTATGGCTACACCTTC.